This TCR beta chain originates from a study of blood T cell repertoires in COVID-19. Study-wide background: COVID-19 samples, acute and convalescent, were from the United States, Italy and Spain.

Source study methods: Reference gene primers were amplified, and this amplification served to estimate nucleated cell counts. Profiling relied on immunoSEQ multiplex PCR, and the TCRdb table lists in-frame clones only, not all of them. The V and J calls and clone size are taken from that table; D and trimming were inferred from the DNA. The table records 250,000 to 300,000 clones, about 88% of them present only once. This sequence originates from a man aged 18 to 30 with active or convalescent COVID-19. Sequencing was done on a sample of peripheral blood.

The CDR3 spells CASSDWDFFNEQFF. Here the CDR3 DNA reads TGTGCCAGCAGTGACTGGGACTTCTTCAATGAGCAGTTCTTC. The chain joins TRBV6-4 to TRBJ2-1; maybe TRBD2 (6 bases). Looked up from germline, CDR1 is MRHNA and CDR2 is SNTAGT. The CDR3 sequence is 14 residues long. With 1 base removed from V and 6 bases from J, the gap between germline ends came to 10 bases.